Listed here are 15 T cell receptor beta chains from one sample, sequenced in a study of T cell responses to AZD1222 COVID-19 vaccine. Only in-frame clones appear in the TCRdb table, and some are missing; sequencing was by immunoSEQ multiplex PCR. The sample yields approximately 200,000 clones, around 87% seen once. The specimen comprised peripheral blood, sampled on day 0 of MenACWY control vaccination. These receptors came from an adult in good health.

This clone was recorded many times. This chain links TRBV6-2 or TRBV6-3 with TRBJ2-5, with unresolved D. The CDR3 has 16 amino acids. Trimming took 0 bases from V and 2 from J, leaving 13 bases between them. Germline CDR1 MNHEY, CDR2 SVGEGT. The CDR3 nucleotides read TGTGCCAGCAGTTACTCTCTGATCCCACTACAAGAGACCCAGTACTTC. Its translation is CASSYSLIPLQETQYF.

V gene TRBV12-3 or TRBV12-4 combines with J gene TRBJ2-2, with a weak D call TRBD2 (6 bases). CDR3 length: 13 residues. V was cut by 5 bases and J by 7 bases, with 11 bases left in between. CDR3 sequence reads: CASSASTSGELFF. As DNA, the CDR3 is TGTGCCAGCAGTGCTTCGACTAGCGGGGAGCTGTTTTTT.

This sequence joins TRBV9 and TRBJ2-3, with 7 positions matching TRBD2. CDR1 SGDLS and CDR2 YYNGEE come from the germline V gene. CDR3 size: 18 residues. V gave up 0 bases and J gave up 6 bases; unmatched junction bases: 16. CDR3 in amino acids: CASSVEVGGSRRSDTQYF. The CDR3 DNA reads as TGTGCCAGCAGCGTAGAAGTTGGCGGGAGCCGTCGGTCCGATACGCAGTATTTT.

This chain uses TRBV11-3 with TRBJ2-2; D gene uncertain. The CDR3 totals 14 residues. Trimming shortened V by 1 base and J by 5 bases, and 8 bases separated the two germline ends. The germline V gene has CDR1 SGHNT and CDR2 YENEEA. In nucleotides, the CDR3 is TGTGCCAGCAGCTTAGCGTCAAATACCGGGGAGCTGTTTTTT. Amino acid sequence: CASSLASNTGELFF. The variable domain in full, with the rest retrieved from reference TRBV11-3 and TRBJ2-2, is EAGVVQSPRYKIIEKKQPVAFWCNPISGHNTLYWYLQNLGQGPELLIRYENEEAVDDSQLPKDRFSAERLKGVDSTLKIQPAELGDSAVYLCASSLASNTGELFFGEGSRLTVL.

In DNA form, the CDR3 reads TGTGCCAGCTCACCGGCAGGGGGCGATAGGGAGACCCAGTACTTC. Translating it yields CASSPAGGDRETQYF. This sequence joins TRBV18 and TRBJ2-5; 8 bases agree with TRBD1. Trimming cost V 3 bases and J 5 bases; bases outside gene matches: 8. The CDR3 runs to 15 residues. In germline, CDR1 is KGHSH, CDR2 LQKENI.

Details on this clone: Other DNA variants within this sample encode the same CDR3. The chain joins TRBV28 to TRBJ2-7; 9 bases agree with TRBD2. CDR1 MDHEN and CDR2 SYDVKM come from the germline V gene. This CDR3 spans 14 amino acids. V gave up 2 bases and J gave up 3 bases; unmatched junction bases: 2. In nucleotides, the CDR3 is TGTGCCAGCAGTTTAGGCGGGAGGGGCTACGAGCAGTACTTC. Residues: CASSLGGRGYEQYF.

The CDR3 bases are TGCGCCAGCAGCTTGGGGTTAACAGGGGGTTTTACAACTAATGAAAAACTGTTTTTT. Translating it yields CASSLGLTGGFTTNEKLFF. The chain joins TRBV5-1 to TRBJ1-4; 8 nucleotides line up with TRBD1. Germline CDR1 reads SGHRS; CDR2 reads YFSETQ. This CDR3 comprises 19 residues. Losses at the gene ends were 0 bases for V and 0 bases for J; bases not matched to a gene: 10.

V gene TRBV5-1 combines with J gene TRBJ2-7, with D perhaps matching TRBD1 or TRBD2 (6 bases each). The germline V gene has CDR1 SGHRS and CDR2 YFSETQ. Trimming removed 4 bases from V and 2 bases from J, with 13 bases in between. This CDR3 region has 14 residues. The CDR3 bases are TGCGCCAGCAGCGAACTCCGGGGGCCCTACGAGCAGTACTTC. Its translation is CASSELRGPYEQYF.

The chain carries TRBV7-2 and TRBJ2-1; D remains ambiguous. This CDR3 has 11 residues. The germline V gene encodes CDR1 SGHTA and CDR2 FQGNSA. The V gene lost 5 bases and the J gene lost 9 bases, with 8 bases spanning the gap. CDR3 sequence: CASSHQVEQFF. CDR3 nucleotides: TGTGCCAGCAGCCACCAAGTTGAGCAGTTCTTC. The variable domain in full, completed from reference TRBV7-2 and TRBJ2-1, reads GAGVSQSPSNKVTEKGKDVELRCDPISGHTALYWYRQSLGQGLEFLIYFQGNSAPDKSGLPSDRFSAERTGGSVSTLTIQRTQQEDSAVYLCASSHQVEQFFGPGTRLTVL.

J is TRBJ2-3 and V is TRBV16; the D is unclear. CDR3 size: 15 residues. Trimming shortened V by 4 bases and J by 0 bases, and 11 bases separated the two germline ends. Germline CDR1 and CDR2: KGHSY and FQNENV. The DNA of the CDR3 is TGTGCCAGCAGCCCCCGGCTCTTAAGCACAGATACGCAGTATTTT. Translated, it gives CASSPRLLSTDTQYF.

This chain uses TRBV19 with TRBJ1-6; the D gene is possibly TRBD1 (5 bases). Deletions cut 5 bases from V and 6 bases from J, with 17 bases between. The CDR3 covers 16 residues. Germline-derived CDR1 and CDR2 are LNHDA and SQIVND (reference sequence). CDR3 nucleotides: TGTGCCAGTAGTCGGGACCATAGCCGATCTAATTCACCCCTCCACTTT. Its translation: CASSRDHSRSNSPLHF.

This clone was detected only a few times. Other DNA sequences in the same sample also yield this CDR3. The V gene is TRBV4-3, the J gene TRBJ2-3; 7 bases line up with TRBD2. The germline V gene encodes CDR1 LGHNA and CDR2 YSLEER. With 1 base clipped from V and 1 base from J, the junction kept 2 bases outside the gene matches. The CDR3 extends over 15 amino acids. CDR3 in amino acids: CASSQGLAGTDTQYF. The DNA of the CDR3 is TGCGCCAGCAGCCAAGGGCTAGCGGGCACAGATACGCAGTATTTT.

The chain employs TRBV6-5 and TRBJ1-2; D gene uncertain. The CDR3 sequence is 12 residues long. Germline assignment: CDR1 MNHEY and CDR2 SVGAGI. The V end was cut by 6 bases, the J end by 6 bases, with 11 bases between. The CDR3, as DNA: TGTGCCAGCAGCCAAGGGCGGGATGGCTACACCTTC. This sequence encodes CASSQGRDGYTF.

The chain has TRBV7-3 and TRBJ2-3, with 8 bases lining up with TRBD1. Germline V gene data show CDR1 as SGHTA and CDR2 as FQGTGA. The CDR3 consists of 14 residues. Trimming cost V 4 bases and J 4 bases; bases outside gene matches: 4. CDR3 amino acids: CASSYQGAADTQYF. DNA for the CDR3: TGTGCCAGCAGCTACCAGGGGGCCGCAGATACGCAGTATTTT. Full variable domain (outside the CDR3, taken from reference TRBV7-3 and TRBJ2-3): GAGVSQTPSNKVTEKGKYVELRCDPISGHTALYWYRQSLGQGPEFLIYFQGTGAADDSGLPNDRFFAVRPEGSVSTLKIQRTERGDSAVYLCASSYQGAADTQYFGPGTRLTVL.

The chain couples TRBV9 to TRBJ1-1, with D unresolved. This CDR3 spans 14 amino acids. Trimming cost V 5 bases and J 3 bases, with 14 bases left between them. CDR1 is SGDLS, CDR2 YYNGEE, per germline. For the CDR3, the DNA is TGTGCCAGCAGTTCAGTGGGGTCAGACACTGAAGCTTTCTTT. Translation gives CASSSVGSDTEAFF. The full variable domain, completed using reference TRBV9 and TRBJ1-1, is DSGVTQTPKHLITATGQRVTLRCSPRSGDLSVYWYQQSLDQGLQFLIQYYNGEERAKGNILERFSAQQFPDLHSELNLSSLELGDSALYFCASSSVGSDTEAFFGQGTRLTVV.